This T cell receptor beta chain was sequenced in a study of blood T cells in healthy people across ages. General study points: Changes seen in expanded clonotypes were possibly confounded by donor CMV status left unknown.

The germline gives CDR1 SEHNR, CDR2 FQNEAQ (reference sequence). The CDR3 contains 14 residues. The ends were cut back, 3 bases at V and 0 bases at J, with 8 bases in the middle. Points on this clonotype: Its target is unknown.

The authors ran a second PCR of about 6 to 11 cycles using a sample-barcoded 5' primer and a J-beta primer mix. MiXCR was run by TCRdb on the 5' RACE reads, yielding one entry per CDR3 protein. The data contain around 1.1 million distinct CDR3 sequences, roughly two fifths of them singletons. Researchers report isolating at least 6.5 million PBMCs per sample. The chain combines TRBV7-9 with TRBJ1-2, with D uncertain. The material sequenced was blood. The origin of this receptor is a man between 18 and 29 years old in good health. In DNA form, the CDR3 reads TGTGCCAGCAGCTTTTCGGCAGCTAACTATGGCTACACCTTC. Translating it yields CASSFSAANYGYTF.